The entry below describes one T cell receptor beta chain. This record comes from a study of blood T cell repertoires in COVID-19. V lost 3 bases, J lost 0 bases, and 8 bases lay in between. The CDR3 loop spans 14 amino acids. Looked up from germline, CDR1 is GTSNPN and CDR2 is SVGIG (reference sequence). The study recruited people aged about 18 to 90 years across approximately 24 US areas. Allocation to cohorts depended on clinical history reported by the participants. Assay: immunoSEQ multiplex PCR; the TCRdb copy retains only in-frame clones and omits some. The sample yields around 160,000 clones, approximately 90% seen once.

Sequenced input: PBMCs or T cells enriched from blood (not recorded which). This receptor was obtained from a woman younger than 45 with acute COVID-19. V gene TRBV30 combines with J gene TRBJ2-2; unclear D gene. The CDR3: CAWSKLSNTGELFF. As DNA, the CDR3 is TGTGCCTGGAGCAAGCTGTCGAACACCGGGGAGCTGTTTTTT.